The 10 T cell receptor beta chains reported below all come from one sample, sequenced in a study of blood T cell repertoires in COVID-19. Repertoires were generated with immunoSEQ multiplex PCR, while TCRdb's copy carries only in-frame clones and drops some. In the table there are 210,000 or so clones, around 81% of which are singletons. Material for sequencing was PBMCs or T cells enriched from blood (not recorded which). The origin of the receptors is a woman aged 45-65 years with acute COVID-19.

This sequence joins TRBV3-1 (or the pseudogene TRBV3-2) and TRBJ1-2; weak D call: TRBD1 (5 bases). There are 12 residues in the CDR3. Germline assignment: CDR1 LGHDT and CDR2 YNNKEL (reference sequence). With 8 bases removed from V and 3 bases from J, the gap between germline ends came to 10 bases. The CDR3 here is CASSRAYYGYTF. The CDR3 DNA follows: TGTGCCAGCTCCAGGGCCTACTATGGCTACACCTTC.

V usage is TRBV13 and J usage is TRBJ2-4, with TRBD1 matching over 7 bases. This CDR3 has 16 residues. V lost 4 bases and J lost 3; bases outside the gene matches: 9. Germline lookup yields CDR1 PRHDT and CDR2 FYEKMQ (reference sequence). The CDR3 sequence is CASSWTGQIIKNIQYF. The CDR3, as DNA: TGTGCCAGCAGCTGGACGGGACAGATAATCAAAAACATTCAGTACTTC.

The chain has TRBV5-1 and TRBJ1-4, with D maybe TRBD1 (5 bases). Germline assignment: CDR1 SGHRS and CDR2 YFSETQ. This CDR3 has 16 residues. V was shortened by 4 bases and J by 4 bases, with 17 bases between the two germline ends. The chain's CDR3 is CASSPPLGGDNEKLFF. The CDR3, as DNA: TGCGCCAGCAGCCCTCCCCTTGGGGGGGATAATGAAAAACTGTTTTTT.

This clone was counted a few times. The CDR3 protein is CASSLGTGGETQYF. CDR3 in DNA: TGTGCCAGCAGCTTAGGAACAGGGGGAGAGACCCAGTACTTC. V is TRBV7-9 and J is TRBJ2-5; 8 nucleotides align to TRBD1. The ends lost 1 base at V and 4 bases at J; junction bases unmatched: 2. The CDR3 is 14 residues long. Germline assignment: CDR1 SEHNR and CDR2 FQNEAQ (reference sequence).

This sequence joins TRBV6-2 or TRBV6-3 and TRBJ2-3, with 7 positions matching TRBD2. The J segment lost 1 base and the V segment lost 2 bases, leaving 3 bases of the junction unmatched. CDR1 MNHEY and CDR2 SVGEGT come from the germline V gene. This CDR3 contains 15 residues. CDR3 amino acids: CASSYGSGGTDTQYF. The CDR3 DNA is TGTGCCAGCAGTTACGGGAGCGGGGGCACAGATACGCAGTATTTT.

This clone has a single count. This chain connects TRBV28 to TRBJ1-5, with D unresolved. Germline V gene lookup returns CDR1 MDHEN and CDR2 SYDVKM. V was pared by 0 bases and J by 3 bases, with 9 bases between. This CDR3 comprises 15 residues. CDR3 bases: TGTGCCAGCAGTTTATGGCAGGCCTTCAATCAGCCCCAGCATTTT. Amino acid sequence: CASSLWQAFNQPQHF.

This clone came up once. The V gene is TRBV28, the J gene TRBJ2-3; TRBD2 matches 7 bases. J gave up 4 bases and V 9 bases, and 7 bases lay outside the gene matches. This CDR3 comprises 13 residues. Germline V lookup: CDR1 MDHEN, CDR2 SYDVKM. The CDR3 protein is CASFRTSADTQYF. CDR3 nucleotides: TGTGCCAGTTTTAGAACTAGCGCAGATACGCAGTATTTT.

The V gene is TRBV7-2, the J gene TRBJ2-3, with D perhaps TRBD2 (6 bases). V was clipped by 8 bases and J by 4 bases, with 16 bases between them. Germline values: CDR1 SGHTA, CDR2 FQGNSA. The CDR3 runs to 14 residues. As DNA, the CDR3 is TGTGCCAGCTTAGACGGGAGAGGCGCAGATACGCAGTATTTT. Its translation: CASLDGRGADTQYF.

V and J are TRBV27 and TRBJ2-1, with 12 nucleotides matching TRBD2. The CDR3 totals 16 residues. CDR1 is MNHEY, CDR2 SMNVEV, per germline (reference sequence). Trimming cost V 3 bases and J 5 bases; bases outside gene matches: 5. The CDR3: CASSFILAGGHNEQFF. The CDR3 DNA reads as TGTGCCAGCAGTTTTATACTAGCGGGGGGACACAATGAGCAGTTCTTC.

The genes are TRBV28 and TRBJ2-7; D tentatively fits TRBD1 or TRBD2 (10 bases each). The germline V and J ends were trimmed by 7 bases and 5 bases, with 39 bases remaining between them. The V gene's germline CDR1 is MDHEN and CDR2 SYDVKM. This CDR3 is 21 amino acids long. Here the CDR3 reads CASKDLRTGGGSGRALHEQYF. As DNA, the CDR3 is TGTGCCAGCAAAGATCTAAGGACAGGGGGAGGCAGCGGGAGGGCCCTCCACGAGCAGTACTTC.